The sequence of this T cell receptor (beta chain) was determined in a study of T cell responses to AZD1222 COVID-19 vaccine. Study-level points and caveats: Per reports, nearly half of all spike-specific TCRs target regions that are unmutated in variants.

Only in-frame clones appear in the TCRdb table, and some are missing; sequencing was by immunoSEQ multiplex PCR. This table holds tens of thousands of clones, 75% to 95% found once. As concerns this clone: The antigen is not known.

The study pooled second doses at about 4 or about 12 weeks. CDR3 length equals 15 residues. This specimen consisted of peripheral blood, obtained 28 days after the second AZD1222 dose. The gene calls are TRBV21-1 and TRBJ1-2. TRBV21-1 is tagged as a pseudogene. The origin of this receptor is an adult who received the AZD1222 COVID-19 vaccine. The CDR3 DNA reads TGTGCCAGCAGCAAAATCTCCGGGAGTAACTATGGCTACACCTTC. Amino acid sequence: CASSKISGSNYGYTF.